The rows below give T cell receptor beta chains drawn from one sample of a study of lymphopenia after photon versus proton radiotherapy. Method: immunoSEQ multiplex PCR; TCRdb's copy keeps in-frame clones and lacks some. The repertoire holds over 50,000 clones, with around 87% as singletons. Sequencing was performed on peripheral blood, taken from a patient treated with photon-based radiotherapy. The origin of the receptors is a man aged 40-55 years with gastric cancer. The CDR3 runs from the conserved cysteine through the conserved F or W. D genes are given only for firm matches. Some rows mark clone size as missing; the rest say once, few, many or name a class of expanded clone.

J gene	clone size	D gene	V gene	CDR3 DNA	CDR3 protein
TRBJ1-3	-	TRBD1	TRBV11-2	TGTGCCAGCAGCCTGGGACAGCCTCGGGGGGACACCATATATTTT	CASSLGQPRGDTIYF
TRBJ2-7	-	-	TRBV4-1	TGCGCCAGCAGCCAAGGGCAGGGGGGGGACGAGCAGTACTTC	CASSQGQGGDEQYF
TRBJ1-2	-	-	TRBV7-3	TGTGCCAGCAGCCCGGACCCCCGGGGCCCTGGCTACACCTTC	CASSPDPRGPGYTF
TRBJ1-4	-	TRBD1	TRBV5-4	TGTGCCAGCAGCACACGACAGGGCAGTAAGGGTGATGAAAAACTGTTTTTT	CASSTRQGSKGDEKLFF
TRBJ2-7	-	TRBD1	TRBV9	TGTGCCAGCAGCGCCCGAATGGGACAGGGATCCGAGCAGTACTTC	CASSARMGQGSEQYF
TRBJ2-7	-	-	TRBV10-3	TGTGCCATCAGGGACAGCTCCTACGAGCAGTACTTC	CAIRDSSYEQYF
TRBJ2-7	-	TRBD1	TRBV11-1	TGTGCCAGCAGCCAGACAGGGACCTACGAGCAGTACTTC	CASSQTGTYEQYF
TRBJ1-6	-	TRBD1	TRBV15	TGTGCCACCAGCAGGGAGGACAGGGAGAATTCACCCCTCCACTTT	CATSREDRENSPLHF
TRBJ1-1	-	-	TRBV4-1	TGCGCCAGCAGCCCAAGGCCAGGGCGCATGAACACTGAAGCTTTCTTT	CASSPRPGRMNTEAFF
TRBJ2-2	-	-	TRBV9	TGTGCCAGCAGCGTAGGCGCCAGCTACACCGGGGAGCTGTTTTTT	CASSVGASYTGELFF
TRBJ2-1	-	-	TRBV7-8	TGTGCCAGCAGCTTAGCAATGGCGGTCATGTCCCAAAATGAGCAGTTCTTC	CASSLAMAVMSQNEQFF
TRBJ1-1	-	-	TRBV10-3	TGTGCCATCAGGAGGGAGAGGGGCACTGAAGCTTTCTTT	CAIRRERGTEAFF
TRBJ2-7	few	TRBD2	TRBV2	TGTGCCAGCAGGGCCCCAGGGCTAGCGGGGGGTTACGAGCAGTACTTC	CASRAPGLAGGYEQYF